Listed below are T cell receptor beta chains from one sample, sequenced in a study of human T cells and chemical hapten exposure. TCRdb reprocessed the RACE reads with MiXCR, giving one entry per CDR3 protein. The profile covers about 80,000 distinct CDR3 sequences, with about 14% appearing a single time and roughly 4.5% taken by the ten largest. The sample consisted of whole blood, taken in connection with sensitization to the hapten diphenylcyclopropenone (DPC). The receptors were gathered from a woman in her forties or fifties with alopecia areata. Some clones in this sample may be carry-over from other donors' samples. Both conserved end residues are part of each CDR3. The D gene is left open where the match is weak. Expanded clones are given a class, and other clones once, few, many or no size at all.

>TRBJ2-7|many|TRBV14|TRBD2
TGTGCCAGCAGCCAGCGGGAGAGCTCCTACGAGCAGTACTTC
CASSQRESSYEQYF
>TRBJ2-3|NA|TRBV20-1|TRBD2
TGCAGTGCGGTGAGCGGGAGTGATACGCAGTATTTT
CSAVSGSDTQYF
>TRBJ2-6|few|TRBV10-3|TRBD1
TGTGCCATCACCCAGGGGGCTGGGGCCAACGTCCTGACTTTC
CAITQGAGANVLTF
>TRBJ1-4|many|TRBV6-6|TRBD1
TGTGCCAGCAGTTTGGACAGGAATGAAAAACTGTTTTTT
CASSLDRNEKLFF
>TRBJ2-6|NA|TRBV3-1|NA
TGTGCCAGCACCCTAACTGGGGCCAACGTCCTGACTTTC
CASTLTGANVLTF
>TRBJ2-7|many|TRBV7-2|TRBD2
TGTGCCAGCAGCTTAGAAGCGGGAACCCTCTACGAGCAGTACTTC
CASSLEAGTLYEQYF
>TRBJ1-4|NA|TRBV7-9|TRBD1
TGTGCCAGCAGCCCCCAAGCGTGGGACAGGGGCGAAAAACTGTTTTTT
CASSPQAWDRGEKLFF
>TRBJ2-5|NA|TRBV30|NA
TGTGCCACAATTAGGGGCGGATTCCAAGAGACCCAGTACTTC
CATIRGGFQETQYF
>TRBJ2-3|few|TRBV5-4|TRBD1
TGTGCCAGCAGCCGGGACAGGGTCTTCACAGATACGCAGTATTTT
CASSRDRVFTDTQYF
>TRBJ1-5|NA|TRBV12-2|NA
TGTGCAAGTCGCCCGACAGGGGACCCTAGCAATCAGCCCCAGCATTTT
CASRPTGDPSNQPQHF
>TRBJ2-7|NA|TRBV20-1|TRBD2
TGCAGTGCTAGAACTAGCGGGGCTTGGAACGAGCAGTACTTC
CSARTSGAWNEQYF
>TRBJ2-1|few|TRBV20-1|TRBD2
TGCAGTGCTAGAAGCGGGAGTGGGGGTTACAATGAGCAGTTCTTC
CSARSGSGGYNEQFF
>TRBJ2-1|NA|TRBV7-6|NA
TGTGCCAGCAGCTCGCCCGGGAAAAGGAACTACAATGAGCAGTTCTTC
CASSSPGKRNYNEQFF
>TRBJ1-1|NA|TRBV27|NA
TGTGCCAGCAGTACTTATATCGCTAACACTGAAGCTTTCTTT
CASSTYIANTEAFF